This T cell receptor (beta chain) was identified in a study of blood T cells in healthy people across ages. Regarding the study as a whole: Expanded clonotype changes were possibly confounded by unknown donor CMV status.

The CDR3 loop spans 14 amino acids. From germline, CDR1 is SGHRS and CDR2 YFSETQ. V lost 6 bases to trimming and J lost 4 bases, with 13 bases between them. It was with a sample-barcoded 5' primer and a J-beta primer mix that a second PCR of roughly 7 to 12 cycles was run. One entry per CDR3 protein, called by TCRdb with MiXCR from the 5' RACE reads. The sample comprises some 880,000 distinct CDR3 sequences, approximately 35% of which are singletons, and over 10% rests with the top ten. Concerning this clonotype: Its target is not known.

The chain is built from TRBV5-1 and TRBJ1-4; D may be TRBD1 (5 bases). The specimen sequenced was blood. The receptor's source is a man aged 18-30 years in good health. The CDR3 protein is CASIRDSDNEKLFF. CDR3 nucleotides: TGCGCCAGCATCCGAGACAGCGATAATGAAAAACTGTTTTTT. Complete variable domain (other parts from reference TRBV5-1 and TRBJ1-4): KAGVTQTPRYLIKTRGQQVTLSCSPISGHRSVSWYQQTPGQGLQFLFEYFSETQRNKGNFPGRFSGRQFSNSRSEMNVSTLELGDSALYLCASIRDSDNEKLFFGSGTQLSVL.